The sample holds a few counts of the clone carrying this T cell receptor beta chain. Its cognate antigen is unknown. As to treatment: oral pan-JAK inhibitor, 5-10 mg twice daily. This specimen belongs to a study of CD8+ T cells in alopecia areata. cDNA serving as the sequencing template came from extracted, reverse transcribed RNA. The repertoire was sequenced with immunoSEQ multiplex PCR; TCRdb's copy has only in-frame clones and lacks some. This table holds 200,000 to 250,000 clones, roughly 66% found once. Findings and limits, study-wide: Resident alphabeta T-cell populations of normal skin are likewise subject to sequencing in scalp samples. Baseline CD8+ expansion's link to response remains uncertain, as there was one nonresponder. Many expanded lesional clones persisted during tofacitinib (in both scalp and blood). Lesional scalp, notably in alopecia totalis/universalis, had clonality above that of normal scalp.

CDR1 and CDR2 (germline): KGHSH, LQKENI. The CDR3 loop spans 12 amino acids. V lost 3 bases and J 7 bases, leaving 10 bases between the germline ends. Sequencing used CD4+ T cells sorted from blood, obtained at roughly week 45, from a patient treated with tofacitinib. This sequence was found in a human donor with alopecia areata. The chain uses TRBV18 and TRBJ2-7, with a tentative D call TRBD2 (6 bases). CDR3 loop: CASSPSGVEQYF. In DNA form, the CDR3 reads TGTGCCAGCTCACCCTCGGGGGTTGAGCAGTACTTC.